This T cell receptor beta chain was retrieved from a study of radiotherapy plus CTLA-4 blockade in lung cancer. Study results and caveats: Early blood T cell clone dynamics reportedly forecast response best, with interferon-beta. Radiotherapy with ipilimumab was followed by blood expansion of tumor-derived clones.

For this clone: What it binds is not known.

V lost 5 bases to trimming and J lost 6 bases; unmatched junction nucleotides: 9. Germline CDR1 and CDR2: SGHTA and FQGTGA. The CDR3 totals 16 residues. Generated by immunoSEQ multiplex PCR, the TCRdb table keeps only in-frame clones and is missing some. Of roughly 77,000 clones listed, roughly 74% were seen once; the top ten hold roughly a tenth. The source was peripheral blood, collected from a patient treated with radiotherapy plus ipilimumab. This chain joins TRBV7-3 and TRBJ2-2; 10 bases map to TRBD2. This clonotype was obtained from a human donor with non-small cell lung cancer whose response to radiotherapy plus ipilimumab could not be evaluated. CDR3 in amino acids: CASSPRTSGFPGELFF. CDR3 DNA: TGTGCCAGCAGCCCCCGGACTAGCGGTTTCCCCGGGGAGCTGTTTTTT.